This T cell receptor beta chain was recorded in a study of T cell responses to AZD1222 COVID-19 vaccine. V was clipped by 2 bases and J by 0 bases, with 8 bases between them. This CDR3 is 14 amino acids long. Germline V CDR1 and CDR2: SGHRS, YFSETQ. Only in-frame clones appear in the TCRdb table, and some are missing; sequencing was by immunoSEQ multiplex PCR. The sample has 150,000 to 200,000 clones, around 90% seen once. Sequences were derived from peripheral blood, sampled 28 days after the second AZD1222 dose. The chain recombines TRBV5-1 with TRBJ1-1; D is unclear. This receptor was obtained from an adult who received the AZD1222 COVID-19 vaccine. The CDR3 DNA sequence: TGCGCCAGCAGCTTCAGAGAGTTGAACACTGAAGCTTTCTTT. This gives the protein CASSFRELNTEAFF.